This T cell receptor beta chain was found in a study of blood T cells in healthy people across ages. This clonotype was picked up one time. The CDR3 length is 13 residues. CDR1 and CDR2 from the germline V gene are GTSNPN and SVGIG (reference sequence). With V trimmed by 5 bases and J by 5 bases, 7 bases remained unmatched. The use of a sample-barcoded 5' primer and a J-beta primer mix characterized a second PCR of roughly 6 to 11 cycles. Samples each returned at least 3 million CDR3-containing paired-end reads. Each CDR3 protein gets one entry after TCRdb re-called the 5' RACE reads with MiXCR. The sample includes around 1.7 million distinct CDR3 sequences, about 30% of them seen just once.

This receptor was identified in a woman aged 25 to 39 in good health. The specimen was blood. V is TRBV30 and J is TRBJ2-7, with 9 bases that match TRBD1. Here the CDR3 DNA reads TGTGCCTGGGCCCGGGACAGGGACCACGAGCAGTACTTC. Translated: CAWARDRDHEQYF.